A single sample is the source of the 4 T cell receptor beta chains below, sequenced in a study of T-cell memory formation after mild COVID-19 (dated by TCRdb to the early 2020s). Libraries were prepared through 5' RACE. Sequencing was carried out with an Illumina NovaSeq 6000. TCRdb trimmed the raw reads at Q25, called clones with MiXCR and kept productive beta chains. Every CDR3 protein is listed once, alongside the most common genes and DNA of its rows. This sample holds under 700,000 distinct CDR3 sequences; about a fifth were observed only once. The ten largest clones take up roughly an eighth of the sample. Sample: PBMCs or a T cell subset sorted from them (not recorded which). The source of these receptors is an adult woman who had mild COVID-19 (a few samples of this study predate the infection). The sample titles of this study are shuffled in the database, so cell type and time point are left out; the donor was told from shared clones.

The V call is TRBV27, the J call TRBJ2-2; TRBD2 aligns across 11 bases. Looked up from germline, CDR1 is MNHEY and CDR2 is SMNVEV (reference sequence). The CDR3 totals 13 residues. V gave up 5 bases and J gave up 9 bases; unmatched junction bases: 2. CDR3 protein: CASSGTSGWELFF. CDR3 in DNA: TGTGCCAGCAGTGGGACTAGCGGTTGGGAGCTGTTTTTT.

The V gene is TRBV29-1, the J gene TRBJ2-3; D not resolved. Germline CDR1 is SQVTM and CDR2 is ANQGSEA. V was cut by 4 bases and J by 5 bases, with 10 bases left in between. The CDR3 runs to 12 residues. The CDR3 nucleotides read TGCAGCGTTGTGCAGGAGATAGATACGCAGTATTTT. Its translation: CSVVQEIDTQYF.

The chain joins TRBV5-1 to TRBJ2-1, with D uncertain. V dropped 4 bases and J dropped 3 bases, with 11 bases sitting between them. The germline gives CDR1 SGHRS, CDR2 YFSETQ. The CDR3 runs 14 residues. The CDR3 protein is CASSTPSSYNEQFF. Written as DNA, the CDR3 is TGCGCCAGCAGCACCCCAAGTAGCTACAATGAGCAGTTCTTC.

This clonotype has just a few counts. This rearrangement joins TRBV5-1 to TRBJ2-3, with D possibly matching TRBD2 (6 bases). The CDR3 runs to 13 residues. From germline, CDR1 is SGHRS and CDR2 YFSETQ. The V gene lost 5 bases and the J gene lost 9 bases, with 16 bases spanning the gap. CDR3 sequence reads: CASRQEGVWTQYF. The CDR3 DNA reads TGCGCCAGCAGGCAGGAGGGAGTTTGGACGCAGTATTTT.